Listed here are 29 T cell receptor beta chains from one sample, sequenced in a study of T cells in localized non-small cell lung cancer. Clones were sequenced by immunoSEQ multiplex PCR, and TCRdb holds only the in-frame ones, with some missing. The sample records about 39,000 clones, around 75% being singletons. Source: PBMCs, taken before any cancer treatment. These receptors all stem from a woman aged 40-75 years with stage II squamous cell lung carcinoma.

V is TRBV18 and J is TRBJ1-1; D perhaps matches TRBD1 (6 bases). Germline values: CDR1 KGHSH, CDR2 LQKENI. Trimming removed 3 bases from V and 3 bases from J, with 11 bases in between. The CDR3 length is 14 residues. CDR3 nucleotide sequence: TGTGCCAGCTCACCGCGGACAGATCACACTGAAGCTTTCTTT. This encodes CASSPRTDHTEAFF.

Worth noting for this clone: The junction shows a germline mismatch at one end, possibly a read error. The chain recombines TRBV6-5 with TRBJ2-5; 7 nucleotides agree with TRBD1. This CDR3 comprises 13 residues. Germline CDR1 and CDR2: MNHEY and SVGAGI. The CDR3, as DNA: TGTGCCAGCAGTGAGGGGGCGCAAGGGACCCAGTACTTC. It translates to CASSEGAQGTQYF.

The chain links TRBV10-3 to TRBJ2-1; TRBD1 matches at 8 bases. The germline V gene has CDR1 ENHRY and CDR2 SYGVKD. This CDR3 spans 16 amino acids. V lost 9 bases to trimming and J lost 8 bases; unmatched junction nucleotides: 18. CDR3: CAMGTGGSYNPDEQFF. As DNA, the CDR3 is TGTGCCATGGGGACAGGCGGATCCTACAATCCCGATGAGCAGTTCTTC.

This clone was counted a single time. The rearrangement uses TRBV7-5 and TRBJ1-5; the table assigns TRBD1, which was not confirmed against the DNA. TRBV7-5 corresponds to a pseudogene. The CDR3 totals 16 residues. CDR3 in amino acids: CARSLFPVCHDQPQHF. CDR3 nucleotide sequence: TGTGCCAGAAGCTTATTTCCAGTCTGTCACGATCAGCCCCAGCATTTT.

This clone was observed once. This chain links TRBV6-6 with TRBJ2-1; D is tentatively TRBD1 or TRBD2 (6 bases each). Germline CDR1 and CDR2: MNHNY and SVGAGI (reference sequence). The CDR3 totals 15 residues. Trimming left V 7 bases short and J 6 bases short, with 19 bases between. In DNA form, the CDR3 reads TGTGCCAGCACCCCTGGAGGGGGAGATCGCAATGAGCAGTTCTTC. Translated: CASTPGGGDRNEQFF.

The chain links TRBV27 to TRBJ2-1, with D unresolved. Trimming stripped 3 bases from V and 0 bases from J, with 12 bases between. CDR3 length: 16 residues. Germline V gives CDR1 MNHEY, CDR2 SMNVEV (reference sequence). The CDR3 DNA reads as TGTGCCAGCAGTTTGGGCGGTTGGAGCTCCTACAATGAGCAGTTCTTC. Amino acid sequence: CASSLGGWSSYNEQFF.

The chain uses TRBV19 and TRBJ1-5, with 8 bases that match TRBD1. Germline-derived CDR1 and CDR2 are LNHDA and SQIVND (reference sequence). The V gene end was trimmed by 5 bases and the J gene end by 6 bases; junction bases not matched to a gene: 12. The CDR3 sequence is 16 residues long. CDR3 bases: TGTGCCAGTAGTTTGACAGGGGCCCCGACTAGTCAGCCCCAGCATTTT. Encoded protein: CASSLTGAPTSQPQHF.

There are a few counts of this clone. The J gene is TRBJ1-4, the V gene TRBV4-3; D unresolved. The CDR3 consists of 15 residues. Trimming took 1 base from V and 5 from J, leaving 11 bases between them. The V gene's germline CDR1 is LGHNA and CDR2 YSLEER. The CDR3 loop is CASSQGATGNEKLFF. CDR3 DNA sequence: TGCGCCAGCAGCCAAGGCGCCACTGGAAATGAAAAACTGTTTTTT.

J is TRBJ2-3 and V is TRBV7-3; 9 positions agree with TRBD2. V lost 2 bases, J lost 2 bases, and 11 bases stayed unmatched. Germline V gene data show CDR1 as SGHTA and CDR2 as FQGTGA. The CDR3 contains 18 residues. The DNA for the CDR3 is TGTGCCAGCAGCTTACCTGGGGGCGGGAGGGTCCCCACAGATACGCAGTATTTT. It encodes CASSLPGGGRVPTDTQYF. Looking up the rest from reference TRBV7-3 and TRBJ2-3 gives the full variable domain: GAGVSQTPSNKVTEKGKYVELRCDPISGHTALYWYRQSLGQGPEFLIYFQGTGAADDSGLPNDRFFAVRPEGSVSTLKIQRTERGDSAVYLCASSLPGGGRVPTDTQYFGPGTRLTVL.

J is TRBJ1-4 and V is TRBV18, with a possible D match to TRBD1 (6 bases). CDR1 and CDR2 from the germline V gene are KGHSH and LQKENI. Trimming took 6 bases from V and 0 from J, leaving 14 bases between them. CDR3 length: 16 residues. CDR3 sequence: CASSLDRIATNEKLFF. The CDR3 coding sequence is TGTGCCAGCTCCCTGGACAGAATTGCAACTAATGAAAAACTGTTTTTT.

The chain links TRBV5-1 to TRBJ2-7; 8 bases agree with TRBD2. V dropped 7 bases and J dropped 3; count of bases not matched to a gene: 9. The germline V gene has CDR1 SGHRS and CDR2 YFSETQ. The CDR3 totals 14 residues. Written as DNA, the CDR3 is TGCGCCAGCCGGTCTCCCGGGAGGGGCTACGAGCAGTACTTC. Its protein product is CASRSPGRGYEQYF.

CDR3 coding DNA: TGTGCCAGCCGACCGAATGGGGGGACAGCATATTGGGTGGATACGCAGTATTTT. It yields the protein CASRPNGGTAYWVDTQYF. V gene TRBV11-2 combines with J gene TRBJ2-3; D possibly corresponds to TRBD1 (7 bases). The V end lost 8 bases, the J end lost 6 bases, and 30 bases lay between the germline ends. The CDR3 extends over 18 amino acids. Germline-derived CDR1 and CDR2 are SGHAT and FQNNGV.

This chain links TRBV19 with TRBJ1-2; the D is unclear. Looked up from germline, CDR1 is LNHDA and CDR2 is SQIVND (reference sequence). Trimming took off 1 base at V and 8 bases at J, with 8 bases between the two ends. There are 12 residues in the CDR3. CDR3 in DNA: TGTGCCAGTAGTATAGGTGGGGAAGGCTACACCTTC. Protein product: CASSIGGEGYTF.

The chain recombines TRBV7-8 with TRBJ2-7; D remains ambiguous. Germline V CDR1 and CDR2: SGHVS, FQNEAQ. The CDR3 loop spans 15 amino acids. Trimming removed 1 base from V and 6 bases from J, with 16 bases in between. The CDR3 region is CASSLVGGNAVEQYF. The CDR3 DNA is TGTGCCAGCAGCTTAGTAGGTGGGAATGCCGTCGAGCAGTACTTC.

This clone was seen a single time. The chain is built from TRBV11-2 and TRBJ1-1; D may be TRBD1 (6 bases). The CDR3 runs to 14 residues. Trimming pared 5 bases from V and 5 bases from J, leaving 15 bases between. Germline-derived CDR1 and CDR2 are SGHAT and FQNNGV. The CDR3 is CASSPQGGRTEAFF. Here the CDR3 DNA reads TGTGCCAGCAGCCCACAGGGTGGAAGGACTGAAGCTTTCTTT.

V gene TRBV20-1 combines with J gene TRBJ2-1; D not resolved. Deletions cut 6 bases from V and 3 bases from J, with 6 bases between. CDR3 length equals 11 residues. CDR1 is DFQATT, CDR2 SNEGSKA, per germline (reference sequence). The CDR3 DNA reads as TGCAGTGCCAACGACTACAATGAGCAGTTCTTC. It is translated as CSANDYNEQFF.

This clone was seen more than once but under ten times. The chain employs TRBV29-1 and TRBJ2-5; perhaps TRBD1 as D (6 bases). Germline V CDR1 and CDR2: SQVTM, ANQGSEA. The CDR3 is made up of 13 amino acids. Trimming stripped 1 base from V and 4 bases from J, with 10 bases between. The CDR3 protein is CSVEGRGGETQYF. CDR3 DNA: TGCAGCGTTGAAGGCAGGGGTGGAGAGACCCAGTACTTC.

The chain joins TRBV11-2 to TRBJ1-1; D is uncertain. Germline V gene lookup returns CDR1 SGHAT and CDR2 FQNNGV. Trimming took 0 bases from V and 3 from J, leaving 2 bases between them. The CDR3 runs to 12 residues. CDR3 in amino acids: CASSLDYTEAFF. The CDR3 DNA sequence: TGTGCCAGCAGCTTAGATTACACTGAAGCTTTCTTT.

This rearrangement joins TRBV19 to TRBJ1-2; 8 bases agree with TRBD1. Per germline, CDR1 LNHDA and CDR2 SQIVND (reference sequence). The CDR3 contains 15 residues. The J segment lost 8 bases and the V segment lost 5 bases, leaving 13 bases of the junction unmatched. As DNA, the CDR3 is TGTGCCAGTAGTCCGATGGACAGGGCCCATTGGGGCTACACCTTC. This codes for CASSPMDRAHWGYTF.

CDR3 loop: CAISGQGRKEKLFF. The DNA of the CDR3 is TGTGCCATCAGCGGACAGGGGAGGAAGGAAAAACTGTTTTTT. The V and J genes are TRBV10-3 and TRBJ1-4; TRBD1 matches 9 bases. In germline, CDR1 is ENHRY, CDR2 SYGVKD. V shed 6 bases, J shed 8 bases, and the junction held 7 bases outside the gene matches. The CDR3 has 14 amino acids.

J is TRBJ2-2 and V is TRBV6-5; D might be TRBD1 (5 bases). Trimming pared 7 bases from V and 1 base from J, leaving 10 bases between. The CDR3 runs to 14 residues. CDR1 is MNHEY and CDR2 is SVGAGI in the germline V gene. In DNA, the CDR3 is TGTGCCAGCACCGCAGGGTGGAACACCGGGGAGCTGTTTTTT. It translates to CASTAGWNTGELFF.

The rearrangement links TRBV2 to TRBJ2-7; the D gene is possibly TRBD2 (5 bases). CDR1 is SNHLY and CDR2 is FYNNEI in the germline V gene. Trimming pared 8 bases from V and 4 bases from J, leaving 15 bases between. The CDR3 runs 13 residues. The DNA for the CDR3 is TGTGCCAGCGGGAGACGTGAGGGTTACGAGCAGTACGTC. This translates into CASGRREGYEQYV.

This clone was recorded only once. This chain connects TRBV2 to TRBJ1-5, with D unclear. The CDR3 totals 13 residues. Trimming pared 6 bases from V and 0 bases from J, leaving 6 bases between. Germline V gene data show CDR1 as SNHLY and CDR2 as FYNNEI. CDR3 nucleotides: TGTGCCAGCAGGGTCTCTAGCAATCAGCCCCAGCATTTT. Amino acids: CASRVSSNQPQHF.

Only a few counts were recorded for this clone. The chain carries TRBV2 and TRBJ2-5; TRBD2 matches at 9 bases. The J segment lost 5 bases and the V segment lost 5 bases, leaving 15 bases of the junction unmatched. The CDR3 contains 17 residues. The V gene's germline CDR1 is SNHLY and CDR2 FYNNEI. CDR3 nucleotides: TGTGCCAGCAGTTACATGGGGGGACTAGCTCTGGCGGAGACCCAGTACTTC. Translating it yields CASSYMGGLALAETQYF.

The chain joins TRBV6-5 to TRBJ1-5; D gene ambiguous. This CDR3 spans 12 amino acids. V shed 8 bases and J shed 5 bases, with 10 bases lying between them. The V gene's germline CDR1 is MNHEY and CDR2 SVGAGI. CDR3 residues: CASGPKDQPQHF. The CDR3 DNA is TGTGCCAGCGGACCTAAAGATCAGCCCCAGCATTTT.

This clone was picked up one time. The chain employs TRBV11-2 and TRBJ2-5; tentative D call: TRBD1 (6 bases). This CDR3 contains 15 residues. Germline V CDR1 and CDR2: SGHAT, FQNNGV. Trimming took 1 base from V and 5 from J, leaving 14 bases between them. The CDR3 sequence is CASSLGAGAWETQYF. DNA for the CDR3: TGTGCCAGCAGCTTAGGGGCAGGGGCCTGGGAGACCCAGTACTTC. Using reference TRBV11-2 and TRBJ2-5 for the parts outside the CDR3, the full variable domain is EAGVAQSPRYKIIEKRQSVAFWCNPISGHATLYWYQQILGQGPKLLIQFQNNGVVDDSQLPKDRFSAERLKGVDSTLKIQPAKLEDSAVYLCASSLGAGAWETQYFGPGTRLLVL.

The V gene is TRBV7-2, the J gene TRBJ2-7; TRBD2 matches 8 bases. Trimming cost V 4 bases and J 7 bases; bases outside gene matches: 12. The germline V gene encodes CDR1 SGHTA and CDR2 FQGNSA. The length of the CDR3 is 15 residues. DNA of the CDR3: TGTGCCAGCAGCTACTCAAGCGGGAGTCTGTATGAGCAGTACTTC. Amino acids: CASSYSSGSLYEQYF.

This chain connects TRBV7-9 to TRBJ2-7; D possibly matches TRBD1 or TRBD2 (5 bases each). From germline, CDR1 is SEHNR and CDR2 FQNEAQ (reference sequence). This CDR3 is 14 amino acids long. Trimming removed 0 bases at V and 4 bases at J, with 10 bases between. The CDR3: CASSLAGDSYEQYF. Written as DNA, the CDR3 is TGTGCCAGCAGCTTAGCGGGGGATTCGTACGAGCAGTACTTC.

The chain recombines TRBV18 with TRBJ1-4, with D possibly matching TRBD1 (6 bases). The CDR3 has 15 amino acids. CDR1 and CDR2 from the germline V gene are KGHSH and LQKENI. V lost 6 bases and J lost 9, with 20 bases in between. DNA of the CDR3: TGTGCCAGCTCGGTTAACGGACAGAGTCGGAAAAAACTGTTTTTT. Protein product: CASSVNGQSRKKLFF.